This T cell receptor beta chain was captured in a study of technical replicates of blood from four donors. The repertoire was sequenced with immunoSEQ multiplex PCR; TCRdb's copy has only in-frame clones and lacks some. The repertoire holds about 94,000 clones, with 90% to 96% as singletons. This TCR was recovered from a human donor in good health. Sequenced: T cells isolated from PBMCs.

The CDR3 region is CASGTGQGGGNEQFF. CDR3 bases: TGTGCTAGTGGGACGGGACAGGGAGGTGGGAATGAGCAGTTCTTC. The chain recombines TRBV12-5 with TRBJ2-1, with TRBD1 matching over 9 bases. The length of the CDR3 is 15 residues. Germline CDR1 is LGHNT and CDR2 is FRNRAP. V trimming: 6 bases; J trimming: 7 bases; junction bases outside the gene matches: 10.